This entry describes one T cell receptor (beta chain). The antigen is undetermined. The sample originates from a study of monozygotic twins with inflammatory bowel disease. Study-wide results and limits: The authors note that differing immunosuppressive treatments may have added variability to patient repertoires. Whether twins were concordant or discordant made no difference to repertoire similarity, possibly from limited power. The analysis failed to separate different T cell subtypes.

TCRalpha along with TCRbeta cDNA was subjected to two nested PCRs lasting around 15 and 9 cycles. TCRdb reprocessed the 5' RACE reads; each CDR3 protein has one entry and no DNA is given. This listing includes some 170,000 distinct CDR3 sequences. The CDR3 sequence is 17 residues long. The germline gives CDR1 ENHRY, CDR2 SYGVKD. This TCR came from a human donor with ulcerative colitis or Crohn's disease, or a healthy co-twin of an affected twin (not recorded which). The V gene is TRBV10-3, the J gene TRBJ2-1; absent DNA, TCRdb's TRBD2 call cannot be checked. Sequenced: blood. The CDR3 reads CAISEEQGPSSGNEQFF.